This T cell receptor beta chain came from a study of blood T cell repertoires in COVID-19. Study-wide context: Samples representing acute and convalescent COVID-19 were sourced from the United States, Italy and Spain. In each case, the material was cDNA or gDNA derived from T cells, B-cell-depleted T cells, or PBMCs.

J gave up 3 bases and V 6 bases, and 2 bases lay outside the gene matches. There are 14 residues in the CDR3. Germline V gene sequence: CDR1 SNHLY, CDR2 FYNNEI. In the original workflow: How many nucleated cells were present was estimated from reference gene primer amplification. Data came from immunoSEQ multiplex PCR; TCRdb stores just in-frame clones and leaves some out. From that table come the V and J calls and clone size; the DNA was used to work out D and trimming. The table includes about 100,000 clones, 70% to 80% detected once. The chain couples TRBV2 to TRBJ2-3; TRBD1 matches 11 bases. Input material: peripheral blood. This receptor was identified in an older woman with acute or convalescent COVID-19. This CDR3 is CASRDRGLTDTQYF. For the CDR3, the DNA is TGTGCCAGCAGGGACAGGGGGCTTACAGATACGCAGTATTTT.